These 10 T cell receptor beta chains were sequenced from one sample in a study of molecular identifiers for immune sequencing clone quantification. One entry per CDR3 protein, called by TCRdb with MiXCR from the PCR reads. The sample has fewer than 75,000 distinct CDR3 sequences; around a sixth are singletons. Sequenced material: naive CD8+ T cells from blood, with Jurkat cell RNA spiked in. Subset denoted: FACS-sorted CD8+CD4-CCR7+CD45RA+ naive T cells. These receptors all stem from a human donor in good health. Some libraries in this study had Jurkat cell RNA spiked in.

This clonotype was seen many times. The chain links TRBV27 to TRBJ2-1, with D perhaps matching TRBD1 or TRBD2 (5 bases each). This CDR3 region has 14 residues. Germline CDR1 and CDR2: MNHEY and SMNVEV (reference sequence). V was cut by 2 bases and J by 8 bases, with 13 bases left in between. CDR3 DNA sequence: TGTGCCAGCAGTTTAGGGGGAGTTGTCTATGAGCAGTTCTTC. Its translation is CASSLGGVVYEQFF.

This clonotype was seen at least ten times. The chain recombines TRBV6-2 or TRBV6-3 with TRBJ2-3; D possibly uses TRBD1 or TRBD2 (5 bases each). V was cut by 2 bases and J by 0 bases, with 21 bases left in between. This CDR3 contains 19 residues. Germline-derived CDR1 and CDR2 are MNHEY and SVGEGT. This CDR3 reads CASSYIRGETFTSTDTQYF. The DNA of the CDR3 is TGTGCCAGCAGTTACATAAGGGGAGAGACGTTCACTAGCACAGATACGCAGTATTTT.

This clonotype was counted a few times. Relative to the germline gene, one junction end is altered; a read error may explain this. The chain couples TRBV18 to TRBJ2-7; TRBD2 matches at 7 bases. The CDR3 covers 15 residues. The germline V gene has CDR1 KGHSH and CDR2 LQKENI. The CDR3 DNA reads as TGTGGCAGCTCACCTGCGGCAGTCAGCGGGAACGAGCAGTACTTC. This translates into CGSSPAAVSGNEQYF.

The sample holds many counts of this clonotype. The rearrangement uses TRBV7-2 and TRBJ2-5; D unclear. The CDR3 has 13 residues. In germline, CDR1 is SGHTA, CDR2 FQGNSA. Between the trimmed V and J ends, which lost 5 bases and 5 bases, there was a span of 12 bases. Here the CDR3 DNA reads TGTGCCAGCAGCGACCCGGCGTTTGAGACCCAGTACTTC. It translates to CASSDPAFETQYF. Variable domain in full (rest from reference TRBV7-2 and TRBJ2-5): GAGVSQSPSNKVTEKGKDVELRCDPISGHTALYWYRQSLGQGLEFLIYFQGNSAPDKSGLPSDRFSAERTGGSVSTLTIQRTQQEDSAVYLCASSDPAFETQYFGPGTRLLVL.

This chain's CDR3 is CASSDSGTGSYNEQFF. CDR3 DNA sequence: TGTGCCAGCAGCGACTCCGGGACAGGGTCGTACAATGAGCAGTTCTTC. V usage is TRBV7-9 and J usage is TRBJ2-1; TRBD1 aligns across 9 bases. Germline lookup yields CDR1 SEHNR and CDR2 FQNEAQ (reference sequence). The ends lost 5 bases at V and 4 bases at J; junction bases unmatched: 9. The length of the CDR3 is 16 residues.

On this clonotype: It is likely a read error, because the conserved phenylalanine at the end of the CDR3 is missing. The chain uses TRBV7-9 and TRBJ2-3; D unclear. The CDR3 totals 16 residues. Germline V gene sequence: CDR1 SEHNR, CDR2 FQNEAQ (reference sequence). In DNA, the CDR3 is TGCGCCAGCAGCTTAACCCGGACCCTTAGCACAGATACGCAGTATTCT. Residues: CASSLTRTLSTDTQYS.

This clonotype was picked up many times. The chain uses TRBV5-1 and TRBJ2-1; D is unclear. Trimming removed 5 bases from V and 0 bases from J, with 12 bases in between. The germline CDR1 and CDR2 sequences are SGHRS and YFSETQ. This CDR3 is 15 amino acids long. The CDR3 protein is CASRHWSDSYNEQFF. CDR3 DNA sequence: TGCGCCAGCAGACATTGGAGCGACTCCTACAATGAGCAGTTCTTC.

This clonotype was detected many times. V is TRBV27 and J is TRBJ2-3; tentative D call: TRBD1 (6 bases). This CDR3 has 14 amino acids. From germline, CDR1 is MNHEY and CDR2 SMNVEV (reference sequence). Trimming removed 7 bases from V and 5 bases from J, with 16 bases in between. As DNA, the CDR3 is TGTGCCAGCACCCCACAGGGCATTGTAGATACGCAGTATTTT. Translating it yields CASTPQGIVDTQYF.

This clonotype appeared once. This CDR3 fails to terminate in the conserved phenylalanine or tryptophan, so it likely reflects a read error. Because the CDR3's place on the DNA is in doubt, the DNA is left out and the CDR3 is given as listed by TCRdb. The J gene is TRBJ2-2, the V gene TRBV19; TRBD1, the table's D call, was not compared with the DNA. The germline V gene encodes CDR1 LNHDA and CDR2 SQIVND (reference sequence). Including both end residues, the CDR3 is 15 amino acids long. The chain's CDR3 is CASSFGQGNTGELLC.

This clonotype came up many times. This chain connects TRBV6-2 or TRBV6-3 to TRBJ2-5; 10 bases agree with TRBD2. With V trimmed by 0 bases and J by 4 bases, 5 bases remained unmatched. The germline V gene has CDR1 MNHEY and CDR2 SVGEGT. This CDR3 has 16 amino acids. The CDR3 is CASSYSPSGSGETQYF. In DNA form, the CDR3 reads TGTGCCAGCAGTTACTCCCCTAGCGGGAGTGGAGAGACCCAGTACTTC.